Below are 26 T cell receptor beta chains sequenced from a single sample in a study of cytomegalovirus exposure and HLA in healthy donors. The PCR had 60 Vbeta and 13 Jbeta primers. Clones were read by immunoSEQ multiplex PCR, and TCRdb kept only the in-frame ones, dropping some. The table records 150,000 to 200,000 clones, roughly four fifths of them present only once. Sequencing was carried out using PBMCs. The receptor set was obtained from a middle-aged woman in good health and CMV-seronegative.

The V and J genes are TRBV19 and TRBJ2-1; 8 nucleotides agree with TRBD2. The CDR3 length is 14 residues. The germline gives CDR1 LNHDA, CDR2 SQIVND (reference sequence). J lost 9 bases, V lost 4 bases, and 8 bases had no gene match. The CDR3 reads CASSTAGVSSEQFF. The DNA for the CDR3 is TGTGCCAGTAGTACAGCGGGGGTGAGCAGTGAGCAGTTCTTC. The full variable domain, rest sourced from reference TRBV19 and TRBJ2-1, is DGGITQSPKYLFRKEGQNVTLSCEQNLNHDAMYWYRQDPGQGLRLIYYSQIVNDFQKGDIAEGYSVSREKKESFPLTVTSAQKNPTAFYLCASSTAGVSSEQFFGPGTRLTVL.

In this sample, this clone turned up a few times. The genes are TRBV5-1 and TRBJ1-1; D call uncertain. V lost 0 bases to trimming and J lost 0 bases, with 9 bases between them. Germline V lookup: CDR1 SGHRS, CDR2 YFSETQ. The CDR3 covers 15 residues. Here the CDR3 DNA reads TGCGCCAGCAGCTTGGAGAACACAGTGAACACTGAAGCTTTCTTT. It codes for CASSLENTVNTEAFF.

CDR3: CASSPRGLQVNTGELFF. In DNA, the CDR3 is TGTGCCAGCTCACCACGAGGTCTACAGGTCAACACCGGGGAGCTGTTTTTT. The chain joins TRBV18 to TRBJ2-2; D perhaps matches TRBD1 (5 bases). This CDR3 is 17 amino acids long. CDR1 KGHSH and CDR2 LQKENI come from the germline V gene. Trimming took off 1 base at V and 2 bases at J, with 14 bases between the two ends.

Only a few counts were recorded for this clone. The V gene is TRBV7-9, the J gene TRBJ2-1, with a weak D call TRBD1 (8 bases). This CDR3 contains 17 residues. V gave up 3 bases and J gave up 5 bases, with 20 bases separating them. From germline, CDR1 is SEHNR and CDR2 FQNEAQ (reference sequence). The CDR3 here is CASSLPGGQGKDNEQFF. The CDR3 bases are TGTGCCAGCAGCTTGCCGGGAGGACAGGGTAAGGACAATGAGCAGTTCTTC.

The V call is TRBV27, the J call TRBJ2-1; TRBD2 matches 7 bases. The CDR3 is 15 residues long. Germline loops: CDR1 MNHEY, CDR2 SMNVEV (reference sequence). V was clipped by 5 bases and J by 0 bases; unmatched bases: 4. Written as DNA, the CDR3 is TGTGCCAGCAGTACCGGGGGGAGCTCCTACAATGAGCAGTTCTTC. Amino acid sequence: CASSTGGSSYNEQFF.

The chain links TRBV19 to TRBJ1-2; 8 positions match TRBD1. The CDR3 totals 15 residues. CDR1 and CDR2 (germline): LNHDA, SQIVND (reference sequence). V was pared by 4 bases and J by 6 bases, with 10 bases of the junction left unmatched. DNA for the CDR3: TGTGCCAGTAGTAGGACAGGGAATAGAAAAGATGGCTACACCTTC. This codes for CASSRTGNRKDGYTF.

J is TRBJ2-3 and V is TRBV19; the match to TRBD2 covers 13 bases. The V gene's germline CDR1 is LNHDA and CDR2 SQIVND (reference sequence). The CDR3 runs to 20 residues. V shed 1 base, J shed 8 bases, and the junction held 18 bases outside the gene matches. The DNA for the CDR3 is TGTGCCAGTAGTATAGGCCGGGGGACTAGCGGGGACGTGAGGTTTTCTACGCAGTATTTT. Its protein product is CASSIGRGTSGDVRFSTQYF.

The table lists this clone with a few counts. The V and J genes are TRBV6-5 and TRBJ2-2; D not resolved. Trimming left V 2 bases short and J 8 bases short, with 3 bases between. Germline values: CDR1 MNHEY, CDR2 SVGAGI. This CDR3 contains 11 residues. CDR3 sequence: CASSYRGELFF. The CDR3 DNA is TGTGCCAGCAGTTACCGTGGGGAGCTGTTTTTT.

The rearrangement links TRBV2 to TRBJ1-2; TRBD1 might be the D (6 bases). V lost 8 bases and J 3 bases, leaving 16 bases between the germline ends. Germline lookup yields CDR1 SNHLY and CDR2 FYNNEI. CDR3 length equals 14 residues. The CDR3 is CASQRGGSDYGYTF. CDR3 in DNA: TGTGCCAGCCAGAGGGGGGGGTCGGACTATGGCTACACCTTC.

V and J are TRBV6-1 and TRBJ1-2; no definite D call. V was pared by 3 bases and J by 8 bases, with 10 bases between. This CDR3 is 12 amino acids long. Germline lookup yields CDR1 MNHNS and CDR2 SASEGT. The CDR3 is CASSDPAGGYTF. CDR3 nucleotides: TGTGCCAGCAGTGACCCGGCGGGGGGCTACACCTTC.

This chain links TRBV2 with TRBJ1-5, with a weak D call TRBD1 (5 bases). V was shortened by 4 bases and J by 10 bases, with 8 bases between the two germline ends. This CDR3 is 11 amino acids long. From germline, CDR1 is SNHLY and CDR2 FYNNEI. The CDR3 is CASSGQGPQHF. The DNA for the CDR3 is TGTGCCAGCAGTGGCCAGGGCCCCCAGCATTTT.

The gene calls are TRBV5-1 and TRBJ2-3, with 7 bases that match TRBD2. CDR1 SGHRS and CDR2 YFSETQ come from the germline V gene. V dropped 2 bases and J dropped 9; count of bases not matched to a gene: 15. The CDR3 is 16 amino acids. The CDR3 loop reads CASSFGGTRAGVTQYF. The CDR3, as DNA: TGCGCCAGCAGCTTCGGAGGGACGAGGGCGGGGGTAACGCAGTATTTT. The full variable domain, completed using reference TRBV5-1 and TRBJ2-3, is KAGVTQTPRYLIKTRGQQVTLSCSPISGHRSVSWYQQTPGQGLQFLFEYFSETQRNKGNFPGRFSGRQFSNSRSEMNVSTLELGDSALYLCASSFGGTRAGVTQYFGPGTRLTVL.

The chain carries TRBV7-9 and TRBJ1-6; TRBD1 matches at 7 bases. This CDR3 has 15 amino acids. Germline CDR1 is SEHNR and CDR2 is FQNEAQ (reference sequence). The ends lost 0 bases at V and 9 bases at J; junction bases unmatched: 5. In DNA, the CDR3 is TGTGCCAGCAGCTTAGCACAGGGGCGGATTTCACCCCTCCACTTT. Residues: CASSLAQGRISPLHF.

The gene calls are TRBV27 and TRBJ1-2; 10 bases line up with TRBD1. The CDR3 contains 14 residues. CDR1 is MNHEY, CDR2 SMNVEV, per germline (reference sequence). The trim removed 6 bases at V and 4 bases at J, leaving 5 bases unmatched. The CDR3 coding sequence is TGTGCCAGCAGCAGACAGGGGGCGGTCTATGGCTACACCTTC. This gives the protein CASSRQGAVYGYTF.

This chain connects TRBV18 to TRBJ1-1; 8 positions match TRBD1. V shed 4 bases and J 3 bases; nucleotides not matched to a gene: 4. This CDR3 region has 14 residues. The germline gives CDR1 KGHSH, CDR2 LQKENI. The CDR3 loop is CASSRGQGDTEAFF. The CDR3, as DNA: TGTGCCAGCTCACGTGGACAGGGCGACACTGAAGCTTTCTTT.

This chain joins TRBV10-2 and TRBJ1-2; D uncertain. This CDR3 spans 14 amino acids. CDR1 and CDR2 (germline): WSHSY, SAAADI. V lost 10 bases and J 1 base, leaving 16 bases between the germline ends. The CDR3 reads CATAPDGVNYGYTF. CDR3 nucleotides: TGCGCCACAGCCCCTGACGGGGTTAACTATGGCTACACCTTC.

In nucleotides, the CDR3 is TGTGCCAGCAGTTTAAGGGGGAGCCCCAATCAGCCCCAGCATTTT. Its translation is CASSLRGSPNQPQHF. This sequence joins TRBV27 and TRBJ1-5; tentative D call: TRBD1 (6 bases). The ends were cut back, 2 bases at V and 3 bases at J, with 11 bases in the middle. CDR1 and CDR2 from the germline V gene are MNHEY and SMNVEV (reference sequence). The CDR3 runs to 15 residues.

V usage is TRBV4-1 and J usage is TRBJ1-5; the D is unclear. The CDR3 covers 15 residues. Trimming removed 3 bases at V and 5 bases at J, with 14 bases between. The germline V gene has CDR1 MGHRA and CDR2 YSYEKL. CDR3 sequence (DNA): TGCGCCAGCAGCCAGGACGACCGGGAATATCAGCCCCAGCATTTT. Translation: CASSQDDREYQPQHF.

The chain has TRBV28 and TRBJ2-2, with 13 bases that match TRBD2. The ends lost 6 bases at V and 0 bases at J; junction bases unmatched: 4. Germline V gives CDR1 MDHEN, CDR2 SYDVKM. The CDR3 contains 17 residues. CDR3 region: CASSPGLAGSNTGELFF. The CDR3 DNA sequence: TGTGCCAGCAGCCCGGGACTAGCGGGGTCGAACACCGGGGAGCTGTTTTTT. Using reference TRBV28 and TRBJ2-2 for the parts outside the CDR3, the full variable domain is DVKVTQSSRYLVKRTGEKVFLECVQDMDHENMFWYRQDPGLGLRLIYFSYDVKMKEKGDIPEGYSVSREKKERFSLILESASTNQTSMYLCASSPGLAGSNTGELFFGEGSRLTVL.

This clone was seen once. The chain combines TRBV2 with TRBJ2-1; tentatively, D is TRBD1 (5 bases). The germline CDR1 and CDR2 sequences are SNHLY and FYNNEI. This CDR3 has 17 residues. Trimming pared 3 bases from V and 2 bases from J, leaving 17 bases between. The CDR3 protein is CASSERQTEGPYNEQFF. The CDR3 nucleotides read TGTGCCAGCAGTGAGCGACAGACCGAAGGACCCTACAATGAGCAGTTCTTC. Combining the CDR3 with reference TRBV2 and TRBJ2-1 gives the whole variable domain EPEVTQTPSHQVTQMGQEVILRCVPISNHLYFYWYRQILGQKVEFLVSFYNNEISEKSEIFDDQFSVERPDGSNFTLKIRSTKLEDSAMYFCASSERQTEGPYNEQFFGPGTRLTVL.

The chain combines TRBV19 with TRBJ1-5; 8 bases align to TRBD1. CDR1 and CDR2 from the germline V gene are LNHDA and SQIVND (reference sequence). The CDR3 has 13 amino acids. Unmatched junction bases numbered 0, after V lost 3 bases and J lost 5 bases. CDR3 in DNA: TGTGCCAGTAGTATGGACAGGGATCAGCCCCAGCATTTT. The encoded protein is CASSMDRDQPQHF.

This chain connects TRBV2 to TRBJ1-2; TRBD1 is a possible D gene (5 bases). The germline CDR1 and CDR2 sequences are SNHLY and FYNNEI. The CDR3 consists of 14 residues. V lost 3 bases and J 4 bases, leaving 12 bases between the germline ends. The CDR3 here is CASSDPGRPYGYTF. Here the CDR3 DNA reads TGTGCCAGCAGTGATCCAGGGCGGCCCTATGGCTACACCTTC.

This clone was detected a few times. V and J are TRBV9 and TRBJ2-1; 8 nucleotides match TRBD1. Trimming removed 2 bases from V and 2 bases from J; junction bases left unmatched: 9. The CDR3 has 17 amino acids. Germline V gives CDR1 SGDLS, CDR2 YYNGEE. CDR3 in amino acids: CASSVNAGTGPYNEQFF. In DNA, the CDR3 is TGTGCCAGCAGCGTGAACGCCGGGACAGGTCCCTACAATGAGCAGTTCTTC.

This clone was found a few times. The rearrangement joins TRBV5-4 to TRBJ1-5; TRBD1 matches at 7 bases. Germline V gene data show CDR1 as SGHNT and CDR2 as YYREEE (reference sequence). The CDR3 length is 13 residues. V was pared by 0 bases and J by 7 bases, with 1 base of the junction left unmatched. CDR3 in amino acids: CASSLDRGQPQHF. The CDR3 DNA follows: TGTGCCAGCAGCTTGGACAGGGGACAGCCCCAGCATTTT.

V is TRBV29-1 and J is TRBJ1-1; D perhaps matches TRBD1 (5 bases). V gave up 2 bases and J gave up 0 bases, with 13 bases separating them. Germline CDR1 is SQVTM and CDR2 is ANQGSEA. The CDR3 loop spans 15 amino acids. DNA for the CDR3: TGCAGCGTTGAACGTGGGGCAGAGCTGAACACTGAAGCTTTCTTT. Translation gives CSVERGAELNTEAFF.

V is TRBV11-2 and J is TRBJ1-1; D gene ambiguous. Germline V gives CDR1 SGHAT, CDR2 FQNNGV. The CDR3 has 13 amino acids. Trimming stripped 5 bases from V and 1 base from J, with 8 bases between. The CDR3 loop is CASSLRGNTEAFF. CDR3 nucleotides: TGTGCCAGCAGCCTACGGGGGAACACTGAAGCTTTCTTT.